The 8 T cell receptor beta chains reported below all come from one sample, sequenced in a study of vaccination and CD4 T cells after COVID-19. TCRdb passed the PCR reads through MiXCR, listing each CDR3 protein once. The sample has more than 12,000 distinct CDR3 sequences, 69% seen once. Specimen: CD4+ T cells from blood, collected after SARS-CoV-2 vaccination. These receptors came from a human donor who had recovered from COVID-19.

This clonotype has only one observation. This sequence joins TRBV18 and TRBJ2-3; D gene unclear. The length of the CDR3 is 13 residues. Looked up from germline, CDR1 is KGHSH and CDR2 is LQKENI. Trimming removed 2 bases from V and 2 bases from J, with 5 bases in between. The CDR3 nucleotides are TGTGCCAGCTCACCAGACTTCACAGATACGCAGTATTTT. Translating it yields CASSPDFTDTQYF.

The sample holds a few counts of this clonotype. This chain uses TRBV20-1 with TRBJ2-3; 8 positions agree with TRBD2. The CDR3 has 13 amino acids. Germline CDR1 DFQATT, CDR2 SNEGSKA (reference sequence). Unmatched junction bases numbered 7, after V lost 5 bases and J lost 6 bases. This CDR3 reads CSAHGTSSDTQYF. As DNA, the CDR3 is TGCAGTGCTCATGGGACTAGTTCCGATACGCAGTATTTT.

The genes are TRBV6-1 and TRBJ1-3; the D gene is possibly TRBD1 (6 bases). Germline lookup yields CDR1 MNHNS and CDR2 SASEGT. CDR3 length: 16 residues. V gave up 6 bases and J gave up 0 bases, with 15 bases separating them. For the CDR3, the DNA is TGTGCCAGCAGAGTCTACAGGGACCCCTCTGGAAACACCATATATTTT. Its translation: CASRVYRDPSGNTIYF.

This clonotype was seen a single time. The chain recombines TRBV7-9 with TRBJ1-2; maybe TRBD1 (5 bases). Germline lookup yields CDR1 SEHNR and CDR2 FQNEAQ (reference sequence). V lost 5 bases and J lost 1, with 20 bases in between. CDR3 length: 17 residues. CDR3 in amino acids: CASSRSSGHQNNYGYTF. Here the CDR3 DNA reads TGTGCCAGCAGCCGAAGCTCTGGACACCAAAATAACTATGGCTACACCTTC.

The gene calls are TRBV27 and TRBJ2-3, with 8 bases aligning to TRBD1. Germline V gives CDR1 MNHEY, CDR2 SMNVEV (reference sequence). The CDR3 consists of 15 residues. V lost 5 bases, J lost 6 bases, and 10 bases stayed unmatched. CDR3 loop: CASSPRDRPNDTQYF. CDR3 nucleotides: TGTGCCAGCAGTCCCCGGGACAGGCCGAATGATACGCAGTATTTT.

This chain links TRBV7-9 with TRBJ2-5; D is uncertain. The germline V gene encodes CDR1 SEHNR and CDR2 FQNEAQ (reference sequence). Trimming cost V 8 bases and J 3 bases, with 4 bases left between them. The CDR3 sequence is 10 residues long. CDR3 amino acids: CASGKETQYF. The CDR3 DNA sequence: TGTGCCAGCGGAAAAGAGACCCAGTACTTC.

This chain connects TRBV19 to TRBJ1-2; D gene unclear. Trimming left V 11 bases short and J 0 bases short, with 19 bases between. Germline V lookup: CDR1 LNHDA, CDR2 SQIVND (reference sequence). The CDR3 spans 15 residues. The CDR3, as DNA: TGTGCCGTATTCCAGGACGGCCCAACTAACTATGGCTACACCTTC. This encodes CAVFQDGPTNYGYTF.

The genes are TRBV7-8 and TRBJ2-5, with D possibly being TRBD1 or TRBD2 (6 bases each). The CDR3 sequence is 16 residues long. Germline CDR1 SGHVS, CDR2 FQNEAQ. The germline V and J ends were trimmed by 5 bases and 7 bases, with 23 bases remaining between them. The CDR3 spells CASSLASGGSIGTQYF. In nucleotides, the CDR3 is TGTGCCAGCAGCCTCGCTTCCGGGGGCTCGATAGGGACCCAGTACTTC.